The text below deals with one T cell receptor (beta chain). CDR3 length equals 13 residues. Trimming took off 4 bases at V and 7 bases at J, with 14 bases between the two ends. The V gene's germline CDR1 is SGHAT and CDR2 FQNNGV. The data are from a study of blood T cell repertoires in COVID-19. Clones were sequenced by immunoSEQ multiplex PCR, and TCRdb holds only the in-frame ones, with some missing. The sample includes fewer than 300,000 clones, more than 70% of them seen just once. The sample consisted of peripheral blood. The receptor's source is a woman between 40 and 50 years old who had recovered from COVID-19. The chain employs TRBV11-2 and TRBJ2-7, with D maybe TRBD2 (6 bases). CDR3 protein: CASSSSGGPEQYV. Here the CDR3 DNA reads TGTGCCAGCAGCTCCTCCGGAGGGCCAGAGCAGTACGTC.